One sample yielded the 17 T cell receptor beta chains listed below, sequenced in a study of regulatory T cells in long-lasting Graves disease. The sample's time point: newly diagnosed GD, antithyroid drugs for less than 3 months. Researchers made the TCR library from RNA that was extracted from PBMCs. According to the study, TCR beta libraries were built with iRepertoire HTBI primers and CDR3-region Arm-PCR. Each CDR3 protein gets one entry after TCRdb re-called the multiplex PCR reads with MiXCR. Counted here are about 540,000 distinct CDR3 sequences, roughly 13% occurring once; the ten biggest clones make up roughly 10%. These records were also assigned to another study, of T cells in Graves' hyperthyroidism and ophthalmopathy.

The sample in question was peripheral blood mononuclear cells (PBMCs), obtained at new diagnosis, from a patient treated with antithyroid drugs. All receptors come from a man younger than 40 with Graves disease.

This clonotype was found many times. The chain joins TRBV7-9 to TRBJ2-3; 7 positions match TRBD2. The CDR3 is 15 residues long. From germline, CDR1 is SEHNR and CDR2 FQNEAQ (reference sequence). V gave up 3 bases and J gave up 4 bases; unmatched junction bases: 7. CDR3 protein: CASSLGGSLSDTQYF. CDR3 DNA: TGTGCCAGCAGCTTGGGCGGGAGTCTCTCAGATACGCAGTATTTT.

The table lists this clonotype with many counts. DNA for the CDR3: TGTGCCAGCAGTGGGGCTTCCCTGGGGGAGACCCAGTACTTC. Amino acid sequence: CASSGASLGETQYF. The chain links TRBV25-1 to TRBJ2-5; D call uncertain. Germline assignment: CDR1 MGHDK and CDR2 SYGVNS. The CDR3 loop spans 14 amino acids. Trimming took off 4 bases at V and 5 bases at J, with 14 bases between the two ends. Full variable domain (missing parts from reference TRBV25-1 and TRBJ2-5): EADIYQTPRYLVIGTGKKITLECSQTMGHDKMYWYQQDPGMELHLIHYSYGVNSTEKGDLSSESTVSRIRTEHFPLTLESARPSHTSQYLCASSGASLGETQYFGPGTRLLVL.

Many counts were recorded for this clonotype. The rearrangement links TRBV6-2 or TRBV6-3 to TRBJ1-1; perhaps TRBD1 as D (5 bases). The V and J ends lost 1 base and 0 bases respectively, with 12 bases between them. The CDR3 is made up of 16 amino acids. Germline CDR1 MNHEY, CDR2 SVGEGT. CDR3: CASSYWSGGLNTEAFF. The DNA for the CDR3 is TGTGCCAGCAGTTACTGGTCCGGGGGTCTGAACACTGAAGCTTTCTTT.

This clonotype was counted at least ten times. The rearrangement uses TRBV11-3 and TRBJ1-1; D is uncertain. The CDR3 has 13 residues. Germline V gene lookup returns CDR1 SGHNT and CDR2 YENEEA. The germline V and J ends were trimmed by 0 bases and 6 bases, with 8 bases remaining between them. As DNA, the CDR3 is TGTGCCAGCAGCTTAGATGGGATGTCTGAAGCTTTCTTT. It codes for CASSLDGMSEAFF.

This clonotype occurred many times. This chain links TRBV6-2 or TRBV6-3 with TRBJ2-1; unclear D gene. Trimming pared 5 bases from V and 4 bases from J, leaving 15 bases between. Germline V CDR1 and CDR2: MNHEY, SVGEGT. CDR3 length: 15 residues. The CDR3 region has the DNA TGTGCCAGCAGTGATGTCCAGCGCGTTTACAATGAGCAGTTCTTC. It encodes CASSDVQRVYNEQFF.

This chain links TRBV18 with TRBJ1-1; a possible D gene is TRBD1 (6 bases). Germline CDR1 is KGHSH and CDR2 is LQKENI. V dropped 6 bases and J dropped 7 bases, with 15 bases sitting between them. There are 13 residues in the CDR3. The CDR3 DNA sequence: TGTGCCAGCTCGGGCAGGGGATGGAGTGAAGCTTTCTTT. It yields the protein CASSGRGWSEAFF.

The table lists this clonotype with many counts. The rearrangement links TRBV12-3 or TRBV12-4 to TRBJ2-7; 7 bases match TRBD2. V gave up 7 bases and J gave up 6 bases; unmatched junction bases: 18. The CDR3 extends over 16 amino acids. CDR3 residues: CASTELGGGPFREQYF. The CDR3 region has the DNA TGTGCCAGCACTGAACTGGGGGGAGGGCCGTTTCGCGAGCAGTACTTC.

Note on this clonotype: This is likely an artifact of a read error, given a far larger clone one base away. The chain carries TRBV12-3 or TRBV12-4 and TRBJ2-1, with TRBD2 identical over 16 bases. The CDR3 spans 17 residues. The ends lost 6 bases at V and 5 bases at J; junction bases unmatched: 7. The CDR3 DNA reads TGTGCCAGCAGGTCTGGGACTAGCGGGAGGGTCCACAATGAGCAGTTCTTC. The encoded protein is CASRSGTSGRVHNEQFF.

This chain joins TRBV14 and TRBJ2-5; D may match TRBD1 or TRBD2 (5 bases each). Germline V gives CDR1 SGHDN, CDR2 FVKESK. V lost 0 bases, J lost 1 base, and 24 bases lay in between. CDR3 size: 20 residues. The CDR3 reads CASSQDRGWDGKRVQETQYF. Here the CDR3 DNA reads TGTGCCAGCAGCCAAGATAGGGGTTGGGACGGGAAGAGGGTCCAAGAGACCCAGTACTTC. The variable domain in full, completed from reference TRBV14 and TRBJ2-5, reads EAGVTQFPSHSVIEKGQTVTLRCDPISGHDNLYWYRRVMGKEIKFLLHFVKESKQDESGMPNNRFLAERTGGTYSTLKVQPAELEDSGVYFCASSQDRGWDGKRVQETQYFGPGTRLLVL.

This clonotype was recorded at least ten times. The CDR3 DNA reads TGTGCCAGCAGTTCGTTGGGGGACAGGGGTGGAGAGACCCAGTACTTC. Amino acid sequence: CASSSLGDRGGETQYF. The V gene is TRBV12-3 or TRBV12-4, the J gene TRBJ2-5; 10 bases are a match to TRBD1. This CDR3 comprises 16 residues. Trimming took 4 bases from V and 4 from J; bases not matched to a gene: 9.

There are many counts of this clonotype. The chain combines TRBV2 with TRBJ1-1; D gene uncertain. The germline V gene encodes CDR1 SNHLY and CDR2 FYNNEI. V lost 4 bases and J lost 1, with 7 bases in between. The CDR3 sequence is 13 residues long. The DNA of the CDR3 is TGTGCCAGCAGTGTCCTGGAGAACACTGAAGCTTTCTTT. This translates into CASSVLENTEAFF.

In its sample, this clonotype was seen many times. This sequence joins TRBV7-9 and TRBJ2-7; 7 bases match TRBD1. The ends lost 0 bases at V and 4 bases at J; junction bases unmatched: 12. Germline V gene data show CDR1 as SEHNR and CDR2 as FQNEAQ (reference sequence). The CDR3 extends over 17 amino acids. The CDR3 DNA reads as TGTGCCAGCAGCTTAGCGGGGACAGTGTCACTTCGTTACGAGCAGTACTTC. Its translation is CASSLAGTVSLRYEQYF.

This clonotype was detected a few times. The rearrangement joins TRBV29-1 to TRBJ2-3; D is ambiguous. The CDR3 sequence is 11 residues long. Between the trimmed V and J ends, which lost 3 bases and 4 bases, there was a span of 5 bases. Germline CDR1 SQVTM, CDR2 ANQGSEA. The CDR3 sequence: CSVEDPDTQYF. The CDR3 nucleotides are TGCAGCGTTGAGGACCCAGATACGCAGTATTTT.

This chain links TRBV27 with TRBJ2-3; 10 bases fit TRBD2. The length of the CDR3 is 15 residues. J gave up 5 bases and V 5 bases, and 7 bases lay outside the gene matches. Looked up from germline, CDR1 is MNHEY and CDR2 is SMNVEV (reference sequence). The CDR3 protein is CASSTLAGGKDTQYF. As DNA, the CDR3 is TGTGCCAGCAGTACTTTAGCGGGAGGTAAAGATACGCAGTATTTT.

This clonotype was detected many times. The chain couples TRBV27 to TRBJ1-5; TRBD1 might be the D (5 bases). CDR1 MNHEY and CDR2 SMNVEV come from the germline V gene (reference sequence). The CDR3 is 17 amino acids. Trimming left V 2 bases short and J 2 bases short, with 16 bases between. The CDR3 loop reads CASSLATGRLGNQPQHF. CDR3 in DNA: TGTGCCAGCAGTTTAGCCACGGGACGATTGGGCAATCAGCCCCAGCATTTT.

Remarks on this clonotype: A far larger clone is off by one base, so a read error is likely. The V gene is TRBV12-3 or TRBV12-4, the J gene TRBJ2-5; 9 bases are a match to TRBD1. With 3 bases clipped from V and 2 bases from J, the junction kept 1 base outside the gene matches. The length of the CDR3 is 14 residues. The CDR3 reads CASSFGTGQETQYF. The CDR3 DNA is TGTGCCAGCAGTTTCGGGACAGGGCAAGAGACCCAGTACTTC.

This clonotype has at least ten counts. This chain connects TRBV24-1 to TRBJ1-5; TRBD1 matches 8 bases. CDR1 and CDR2 from the germline V gene are KGHDR and SFDVKD. The CDR3 totals 16 residues. V was pared by 4 bases and J by 2 bases, with 6 bases of the junction left unmatched. CDR3 residues: CATSESGTGGNQPQHF. The CDR3 nucleotides read TGTGCCACCAGTGAATCCGGGACAGGCGGCAATCAGCCCCAGCATTTT.